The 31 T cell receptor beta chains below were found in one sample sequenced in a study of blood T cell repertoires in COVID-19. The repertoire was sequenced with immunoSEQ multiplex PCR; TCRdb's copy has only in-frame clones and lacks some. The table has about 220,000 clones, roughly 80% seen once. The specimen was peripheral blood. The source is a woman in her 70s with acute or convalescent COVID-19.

CDR3 bases: TGTGCCAGCAGCCAAGAGTCGGTGACAGGGAACACCGGGGAGCTGTTTTTT. It specifies CASSQESVTGNTGELFF. This chain links TRBV3-1 (or the pseudogene TRBV3-2) with TRBJ2-2, with D perhaps TRBD1 (6 bases). The CDR3 covers 17 residues. Per the germline V gene, CDR1 is LGHDT and CDR2 is YNNKEL (reference sequence). The V end was cut by 0 bases, the J end by 1 base, with 12 bases between.

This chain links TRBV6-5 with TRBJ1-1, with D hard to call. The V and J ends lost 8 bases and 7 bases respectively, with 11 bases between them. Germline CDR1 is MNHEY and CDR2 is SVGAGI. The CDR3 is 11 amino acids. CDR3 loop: CASGGSREAFF. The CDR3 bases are TGTGCCAGCGGAGGGTCTCGTGAAGCTTTCTTT.

In nucleotides, the CDR3 is TGTGCCAGCAGTGCAACTTCCCCAGGGCCTAATTCACCCCTCCACTTT. Translated, it gives CASSATSPGPNSPLHF. The chain employs TRBV6-1 and TRBJ1-6, with D tentatively TRBD1 (5 bases). CDR1 and CDR2 from the germline V gene are MNHNS and SASEGT. The CDR3 is 16 amino acids. The ends were cut back, 4 bases at V and 6 bases at J, with 16 bases in the middle.

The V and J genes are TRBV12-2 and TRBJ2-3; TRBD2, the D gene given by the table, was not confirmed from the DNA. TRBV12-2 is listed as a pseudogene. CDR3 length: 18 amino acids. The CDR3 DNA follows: TGTGCAAGTCGCTTCAAGGGACTAGCGGGGGGGCCGGGGGATACGCAGTATTTT. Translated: CASRFKGLAGGPGDTQYF.

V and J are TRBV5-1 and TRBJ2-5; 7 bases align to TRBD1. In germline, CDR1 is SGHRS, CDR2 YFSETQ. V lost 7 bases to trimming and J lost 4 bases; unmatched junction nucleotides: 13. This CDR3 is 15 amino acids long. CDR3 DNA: TGCGCCAGCGTACCGACAGGGTTTATATCAGAGACCCAGTACTTC. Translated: CASVPTGFISETQYF.

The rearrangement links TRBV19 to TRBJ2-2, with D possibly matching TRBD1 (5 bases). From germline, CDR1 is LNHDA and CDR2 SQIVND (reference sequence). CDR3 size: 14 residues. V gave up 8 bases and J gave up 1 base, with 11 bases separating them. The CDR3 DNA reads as TGTGCCAGTCAATGGCAGGGGAACACCGGGGAGCTGTTTTTT. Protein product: CASQWQGNTGELFF.

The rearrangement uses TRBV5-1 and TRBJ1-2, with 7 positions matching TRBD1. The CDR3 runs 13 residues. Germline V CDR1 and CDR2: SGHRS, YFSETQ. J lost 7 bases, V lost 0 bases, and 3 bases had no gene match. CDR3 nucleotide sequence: TGCGCCAGCAGCTTGGAGACAGGGATTGGCTACACCTTC. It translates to CASSLETGIGYTF.

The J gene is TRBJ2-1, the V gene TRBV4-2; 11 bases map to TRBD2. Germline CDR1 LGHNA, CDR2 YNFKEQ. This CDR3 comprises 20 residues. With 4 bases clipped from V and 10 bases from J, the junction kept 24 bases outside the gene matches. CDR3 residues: CASSPRAPTSGGFLLLEQFF. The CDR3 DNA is TGTGCCAGCAGCCCGCGAGCTCCTACTAGCGGGGGCTTCCTCCTCTTAGAGCAGTTCTTC.

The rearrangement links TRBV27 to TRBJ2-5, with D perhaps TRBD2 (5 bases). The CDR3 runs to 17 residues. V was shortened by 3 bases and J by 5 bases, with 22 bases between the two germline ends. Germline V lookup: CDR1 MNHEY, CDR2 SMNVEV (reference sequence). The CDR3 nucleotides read TGTGCCAGCAGTTTGGTGGAGGCGGGCCGCTCGGGTGAGACCCAGTACTTC. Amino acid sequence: CASSLVEAGRSGETQYF.

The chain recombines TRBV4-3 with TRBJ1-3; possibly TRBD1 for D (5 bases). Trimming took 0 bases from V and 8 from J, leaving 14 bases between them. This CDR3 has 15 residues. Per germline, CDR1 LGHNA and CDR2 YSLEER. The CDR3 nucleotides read TGCGCCAGCAGCCAAGAATCGTACAGGTGGGACACCATATATTTT. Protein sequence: CASSQESYRWDTIYF.

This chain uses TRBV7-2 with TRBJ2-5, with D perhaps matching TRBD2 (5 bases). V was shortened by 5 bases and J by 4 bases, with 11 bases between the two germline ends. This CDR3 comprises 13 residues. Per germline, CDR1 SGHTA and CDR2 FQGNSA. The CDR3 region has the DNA TGTGCCAGCAGCACCCGACTATTAGAGACCCAGTACTTC. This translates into CASSTRLLETQYF.

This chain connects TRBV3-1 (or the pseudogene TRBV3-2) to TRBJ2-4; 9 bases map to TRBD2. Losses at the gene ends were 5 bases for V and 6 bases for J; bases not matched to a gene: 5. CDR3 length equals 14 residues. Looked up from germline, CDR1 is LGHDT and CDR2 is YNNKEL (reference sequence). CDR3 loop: CASSSIAGANIQYF. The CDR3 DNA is TGTGCCAGCAGCTCCATAGCGGGGGCAAACATTCAGTACTTC.

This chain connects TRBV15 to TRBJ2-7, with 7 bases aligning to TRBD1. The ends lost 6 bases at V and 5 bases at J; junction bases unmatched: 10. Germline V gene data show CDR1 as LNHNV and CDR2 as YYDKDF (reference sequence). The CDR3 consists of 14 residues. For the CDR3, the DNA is TGTGCCACCAGGGCACTACAGGGGTCCCACGAGCAGTACTTC. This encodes CATRALQGSHEQYF.

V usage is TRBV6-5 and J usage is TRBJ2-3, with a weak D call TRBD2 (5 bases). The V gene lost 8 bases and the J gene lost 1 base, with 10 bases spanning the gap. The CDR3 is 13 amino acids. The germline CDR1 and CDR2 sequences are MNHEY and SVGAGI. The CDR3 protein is CASLSGGTDTQYF. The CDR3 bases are TGTGCCAGCCTATCCGGGGGCACAGATACGCAGTATTTT.

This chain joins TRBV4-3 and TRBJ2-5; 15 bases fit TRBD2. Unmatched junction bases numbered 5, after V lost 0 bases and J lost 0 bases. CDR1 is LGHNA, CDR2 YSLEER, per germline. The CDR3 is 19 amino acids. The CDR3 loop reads CASSQDLGTSGGYQETQYF. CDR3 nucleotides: TGCGCCAGCAGCCAAGATTTGGGGACTAGCGGGGGGTACCAAGAGACCCAGTACTTC.

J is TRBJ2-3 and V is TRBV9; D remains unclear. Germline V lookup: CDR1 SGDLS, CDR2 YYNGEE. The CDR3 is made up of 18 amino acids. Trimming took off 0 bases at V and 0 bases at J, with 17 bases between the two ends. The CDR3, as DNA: TGTGCCAGCAGCGTAGAGAGCCCTTCTTTCTACAGCACAGATACGCAGTATTTT. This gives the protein CASSVESPSFYSTDTQYF.

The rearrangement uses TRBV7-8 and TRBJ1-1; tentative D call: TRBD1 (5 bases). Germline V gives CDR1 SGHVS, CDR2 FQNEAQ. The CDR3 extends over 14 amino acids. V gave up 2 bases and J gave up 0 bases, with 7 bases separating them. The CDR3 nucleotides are TGTGCCAGCAGCTTAAGGGGTTTGAACACTGAAGCTTTCTTT. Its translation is CASSLRGLNTEAFF.

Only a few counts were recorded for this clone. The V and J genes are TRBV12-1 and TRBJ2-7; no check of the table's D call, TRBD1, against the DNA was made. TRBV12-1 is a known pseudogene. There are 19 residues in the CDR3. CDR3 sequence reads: CASSFAQDQLGALTYEQYV. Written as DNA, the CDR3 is TGTGCCAGCAGCTTTGCGCAAGACCAGTTGGGGGCACTGACCTACGAGCAGTACGTC.

CDR3 nucleotides: TGTGCCAGCAATCGCGAGAATGAAAAACTGTTTTTT. The encoded protein is CASNRENEKLFF. V and J are TRBV9 and TRBJ1-4; D remains ambiguous. Trimming removed 6 bases from V and 5 bases from J, with 8 bases in between. The CDR3 spans 12 residues. Germline V gene data show CDR1 as SGDLS and CDR2 as YYNGEE.

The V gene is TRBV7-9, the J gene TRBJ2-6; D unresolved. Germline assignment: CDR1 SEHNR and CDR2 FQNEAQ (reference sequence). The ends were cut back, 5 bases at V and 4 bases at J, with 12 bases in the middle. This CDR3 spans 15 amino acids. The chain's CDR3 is CASSSDISGANVLTF. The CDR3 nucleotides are TGTGCCAGCAGCAGTGACATATCCGGGGCCAACGTCCTGACTTTC.

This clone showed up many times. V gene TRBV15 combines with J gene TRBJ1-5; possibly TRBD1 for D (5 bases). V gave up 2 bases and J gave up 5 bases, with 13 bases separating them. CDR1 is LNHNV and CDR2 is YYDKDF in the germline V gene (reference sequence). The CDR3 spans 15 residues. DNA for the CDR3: TGTGCCACCAGCAGAAATGGACAAAACGATCAGCCCCAGCATTTT. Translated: CATSRNGQNDQPQHF.

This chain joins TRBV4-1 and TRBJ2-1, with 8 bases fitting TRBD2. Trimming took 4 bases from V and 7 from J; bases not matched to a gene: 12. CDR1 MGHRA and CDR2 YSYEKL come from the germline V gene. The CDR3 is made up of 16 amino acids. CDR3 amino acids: CASSRDPGLVGNEQFF. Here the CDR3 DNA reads TGCGCCAGCAGCCGAGATCCGGGACTAGTCGGGAATGAGCAGTTCTTC.

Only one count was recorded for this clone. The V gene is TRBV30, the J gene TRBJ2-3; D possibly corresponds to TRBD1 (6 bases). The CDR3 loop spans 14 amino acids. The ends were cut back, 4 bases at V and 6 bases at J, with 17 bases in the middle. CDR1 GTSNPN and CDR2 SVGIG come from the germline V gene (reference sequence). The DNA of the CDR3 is TGTGCCTGGACCACTGGACAGCTCGCGGATACGCAGTATTTT. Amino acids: CAWTTGQLADTQYF.

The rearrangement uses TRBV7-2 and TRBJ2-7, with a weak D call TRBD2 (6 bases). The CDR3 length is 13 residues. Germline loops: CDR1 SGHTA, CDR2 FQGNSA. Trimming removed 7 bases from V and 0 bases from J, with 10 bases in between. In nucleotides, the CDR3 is TGTGCCAGCACGGACGGGGGCTCCTACGAGCAGTACTTC. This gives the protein CASTDGGSYEQYF.

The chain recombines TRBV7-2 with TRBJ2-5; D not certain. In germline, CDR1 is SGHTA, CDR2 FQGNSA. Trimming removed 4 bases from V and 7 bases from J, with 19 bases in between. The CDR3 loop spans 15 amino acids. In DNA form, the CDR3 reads TGTGCCAGCAGCTCCAACTACGTTGGCTCTAGGACCCAGTACTTC. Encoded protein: CASSSNYVGSRTQYF.

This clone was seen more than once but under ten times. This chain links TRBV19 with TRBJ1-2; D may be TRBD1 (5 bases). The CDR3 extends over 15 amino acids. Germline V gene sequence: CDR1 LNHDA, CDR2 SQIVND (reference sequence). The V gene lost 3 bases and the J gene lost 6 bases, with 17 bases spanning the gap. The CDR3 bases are TGTGCCAGTAGTATTCAGGCTTCCAGGGCCGATGGCTACACCTTC. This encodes CASSIQASRADGYTF.

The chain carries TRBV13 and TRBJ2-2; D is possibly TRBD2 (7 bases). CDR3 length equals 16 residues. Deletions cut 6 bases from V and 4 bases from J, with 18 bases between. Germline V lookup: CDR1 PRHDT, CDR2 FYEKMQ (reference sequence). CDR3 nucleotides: TGTGCCAGCAGTTTCCTGGGGGGGCCTGGCACCGGGGAGCTGTTTTTT. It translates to CASSFLGGPGTGELFF.

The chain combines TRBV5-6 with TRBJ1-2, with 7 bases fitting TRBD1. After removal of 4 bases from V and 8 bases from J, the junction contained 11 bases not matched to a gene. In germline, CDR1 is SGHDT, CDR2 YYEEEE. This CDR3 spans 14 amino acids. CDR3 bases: TGTGCCAGCAGCCGGAGACAGGGTAGGGTCGGCTACACCTTC. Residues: CASSRRQGRVGYTF. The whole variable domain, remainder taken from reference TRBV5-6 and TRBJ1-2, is DAGVTQSPTHLIKTRGQQVTLRCSPKSGHDTVSWYQQALGQGPQFIFQYYEEEERQRGNFPDRFSGHQFPNYSSELNVNALLLGDSALYLCASSRRQGRVGYTFGSGTRLTVV.

The CDR3: CASSLGLADTGELFF. The CDR3 DNA reads TGTGCCAGCAGCTTGGGACTAGCGGACACCGGGGAGCTGTTTTTT. This chain connects TRBV5-6 to TRBJ2-2, with 9 bases fitting TRBD2. Germline trimming cut 0 bases from V and 3 bases from J; bases unmatched to any gene: 0. This CDR3 has 15 amino acids. Germline lookup yields CDR1 SGHDT and CDR2 YYEEEE.

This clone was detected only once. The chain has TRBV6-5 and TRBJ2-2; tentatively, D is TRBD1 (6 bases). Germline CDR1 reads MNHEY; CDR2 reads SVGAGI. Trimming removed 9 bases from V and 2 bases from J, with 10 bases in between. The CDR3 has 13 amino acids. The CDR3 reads CASRTANTGELFF. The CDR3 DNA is TGTGCCAGTAGGACAGCCAACACCGGGGAGCTGTTTTTT.

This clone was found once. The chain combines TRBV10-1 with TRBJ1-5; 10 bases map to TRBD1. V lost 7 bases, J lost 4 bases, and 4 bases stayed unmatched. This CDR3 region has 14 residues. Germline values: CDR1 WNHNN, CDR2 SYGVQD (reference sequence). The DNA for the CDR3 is TGCGCCAGCAAGGAGGGACAGGGGAATCAGCCCCAGCATTTT. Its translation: CASKEGQGNQPQHF.